This passage covers 7 T cell receptor beta chains from one sample sequenced in a study of cytotoxic CD8 clonotypes in ibrutinib-treated CLL. Repertoires were generated with immunoSEQ multiplex PCR, while TCRdb's copy carries only in-frame clones and drops some. The profile shows 65,000 to 80,000 clones, around four fifths of them singletons. The starting material was PBMCs, obtained after 24 months of ibrutinib treatment. These receptors were obtained from a human donor with chronic lymphocytic leukemia.

V is TRBV7-2 and J is TRBJ1-2; D is unresolved. Trimming stripped 0 bases from V and 2 bases from J, with 7 bases between. Per germline, CDR1 SGHTA and CDR2 FQGNSA. The CDR3 has 14 amino acids. The CDR3 region is CASSLAPGNYGYTF. For the CDR3, the DNA is TGTGCCAGCAGCTTAGCCCCGGGGAACTATGGCTACACCTTC.

The chain has TRBV21-1 and TRBJ1-4; whether TRBD1, the table's D call, matches the DNA was not checked. TRBV21-1 is designated a pseudogene. The length of the CDR3 is 15 residues. The CDR3 bases are TGTGCCAGCAGCATAAGGACAGGGAGGGGCGAAAAACTGTTTTTT. It codes for CASSIRTGRGEKLFF.

This clone has only one observation. CDR3 loop: CASSDHEGPAFF. In nucleotides, the CDR3 is TGTGCCAGCAGTGATCACGAAGGGCCGGCGTTTTTT. The chain joins TRBV6-1 to TRBJ1-4; D not resolved. V was shortened by 3 bases and J by 16 bases, with 15 bases between the two germline ends. The CDR3 has 12 amino acids. Germline assignment: CDR1 MNHNS and CDR2 SASEGT.

The V gene is TRBV29-1, the J gene TRBJ2-1; D call uncertain. The germline V and J ends were trimmed by 5 bases and 0 bases, with 8 bases remaining between them. Germline V gives CDR1 SQVTM, CDR2 ANQGSEA. CDR3 length: 13 residues. CDR3 loop: CSVRKLSYNEQFF. The CDR3 DNA sequence: TGCAGCGTTCGGAAACTCTCCTACAATGAGCAGTTCTTC.

The rearrangement links TRBV4-1 to TRBJ2-1; tentative D call: TRBD2 (7 bases). This CDR3 has 16 amino acids. Trimming took 0 bases from V and 8 from J, leaving 17 bases between them. Germline loops: CDR1 MGHRA, CDR2 YSYEKL. DNA of the CDR3: TGCGCCAGCAGCCAAGACGGAGGTTGGGGGGGCGATGAGCAGTTCTTC. Translated, it gives CASSQDGGWGGDEQFF.

This clone was found a few times. Here the CDR3 reads CASSESGAQETQYF. The CDR3, as DNA: TGTGCCAGCAGTGAATCAGGGGCCCAAGAGACCCAGTACTTC. This chain joins TRBV25-1 and TRBJ2-5; weak D call: TRBD1 (6 bases). Trimming took 1 base from V and 1 from J, leaving 7 bases between them. CDR3 length: 14 residues. Germline-derived CDR1 and CDR2 are MGHDK and SYGVNS.

This rearrangement joins TRBV9 to TRBJ2-3, with no clear D. Trimming cost V 0 bases and J 5 bases, with 10 bases left between them. CDR3 length: 14 residues. In germline, CDR1 is SGDLS, CDR2 YYNGEE. The CDR3 is CASSVAKGRDTQYF. For the CDR3, the DNA is TGTGCCAGCAGCGTAGCTAAAGGGCGAGATACGCAGTATTTT. The whole variable domain, filled in from reference TRBV9 and TRBJ2-3, reads DSGVTQTPKHLITATGQRVTLRCSPRSGDLSVYWYQQSLDQGLQFLIQYYNGEERAKGNILERFSAQQFPDLHSELNLSSLELGDSALYFCASSVAKGRDTQYFGPGTRLTVL.